The 4 T cell receptor beta chains listed next were all sequenced from one sample in a study of cytomegalovirus exposure and HLA in healthy donors listed by TCRdb under 2017. The receptor library was made with the immunoSEQ multiplex PCR assay. The multiplex PCR relied on a mix of 60 forward primers for TCR Vbeta segments and 13 reverse primers for TCR Jbeta segments. As stored in TCRdb, this immuneACCESS dataset retains in-frame rearrangements with V and J assigned. A fraction of the clones does not appear; measured against another copy, unresolved V genes explain less than half of the discrepancy, and the remainder lacks a known reason. For this sample the table gives fewer than 200,000 clones, of which around 77% were detected only once. The ten most abundant clones make up over 2% of the sample. Sequenced: PBMCs. These receptors all stem from a man aged 60 to 75 in good health and CMV-seronegative.

The CDR3 nucleotides read TGTGCCAGCAGCTTGACTCTAGAAGAGACCCAGTACTTC. It specifies CASSLTLEETQYF. The chain carries TRBV5-4 and TRBJ2-5; D is unclear. The germline V and J ends were trimmed by 1 base and 3 bases, with 7 bases remaining between them. This CDR3 has 13 residues. Germline V CDR1 and CDR2: SGHNT, YYREEE (reference sequence). Based on the CDR3 plus reference TRBV5-4 and TRBJ2-5, the full variable domain is ETGVTQSPTHLIKTRGQQVTLRCSSQSGHNTVSWYQQALGQGPQFIFQYYREEENGRGNFPPRFSGLQFPNYSSELNVNALELDDSALYLCASSLTLEETQYFGPGTRLLVL.

This clone has only one observation. CDR3 protein: CASSLATGIADTQYF. The CDR3 DNA is TGCGCCAGCAGCTTGGCGACGGGGATTGCAGATACGCAGTATTTT. The V and J genes are TRBV5-1 and TRBJ2-3, with D possibly matching TRBD2 (5 bases). Germline V lookup: CDR1 SGHRS, CDR2 YFSETQ. The CDR3 runs to 15 residues. V lost 0 bases to trimming and J lost 4 bases, with 12 bases between them.

The chain joins TRBV9 to TRBJ2-3; 9 nucleotides align to TRBD1. Trimming at V came to 4 bases and at J to 4 bases, leaving 7 bases not matched to a gene. The CDR3 is 15 amino acids. CDR1 and CDR2 from the germline V gene are SGDLS and YYNGEE. The CDR3 region is CASSTRQGDADTQYF. The DNA for the CDR3 is TGTGCCAGCAGCACTCGACAGGGGGACGCAGATACGCAGTATTTT.

Only one count was recorded for this clone. The J gene is TRBJ2-3, the V gene TRBV4-3; 9 nucleotides line up with TRBD2. Germline CDR1 and CDR2: LGHNA and YSLEER. The CDR3 loop spans 17 amino acids. V was pared by 0 bases and J by 3 bases, with 7 bases of the junction left unmatched. The CDR3 is CASSQEAGGGGTDTQYF. The CDR3 DNA reads as TGCGCCAGCAGCCAAGAGGCGGGGGGGGGCGGGACAGATACGCAGTATTTT.